This T cell receptor beta chain was captured in a study of T-cell reconstitution after alpha-beta-depleted transplantation in children. Study-wide results and caveats: Reportedly, only several hundred clones from non-depleted graft cells drove alpha-beta T-cell counts at about two months. After transplant, high TCRbeta diversity at day 60 in some patients arose from surviving recipient T cells and thymic progenitors. T-cell counts and diversity were attributed mostly to newly produced T cells one year after transplant.

Trimming stripped 3 bases from V and 4 bases from J, with 22 bases between. The CDR3 sequence is 17 residues long. Looked up from germline, CDR1 is SGHDT and CDR2 is YYEEEE. The TCRbeta library was prepared with unique molecular identifiers. TCRdb reprocessed the PCR reads via MiXCR and lists one record per CDR3 protein. Of some 290,000 distinct CDR3 sequences in the sample, around 25% were seen once. This clonotype has more than one count but fewer than ten. Its antigen is as yet unknown. The sample consisted of PBMCs, mostly from graft donor cells, taken 180 days after TCRalphabeta/CD19-depleted stem cell transplant. The source of this sequence is a male patient younger than 18 who had a stem cell transplant for acute lymphoblastic leukemia, so the T cells may come from the graft donor. This chain connects TRBV5-6 to TRBJ1-2; TRBD1 is a possible D gene (6 bases). The chain's CDR3 is CASSSILGGNPFYGYTF. Written as DNA, the CDR3 is TGTGCCAGCAGCTCAATTCTGGGGGGCAACCCATTCTATGGCTACACCTTC.